Shown below are 23 T cell receptor beta chains from a single sample sequenced in a study of T cell repertoires in cytomegalovirus infection. Each CDR3 protein is one row after TCRdb ran MiXCR on the reads. The sample includes 400,000 to 550,000 distinct CDR3 sequences, around 11% of them seen just once. Sequenced material: PBMCs. These receptors were taken from a human donor in good health (CMV status not recorded). Some clones in this sample may be carry-over from other donors' samples.

Notes on this clonotype: A much bigger clone sits one base away, suggesting this may be a read error. This rearrangement joins TRBV10-2 to TRBJ2-5; no clear D. This CDR3 comprises 12 residues. V was trimmed by 2 bases and J by 5 bases, leaving 6 bases between them. Germline V gene lookup returns CDR1 WSHSY and CDR2 SAAADI. CDR3 protein: CASSEIVETQYF. In DNA, the CDR3 is TGCGCCAGCAGTGAGATTGTGGAGACCCAGTACTTC.

The chain has TRBV29-1 and TRBJ2-1; 10 bases agree with TRBD2. V was clipped by 7 bases and J by 6 bases; unmatched bases: 9. Germline values: CDR1 SQVTM, CDR2 ANQGSEA. The CDR3 spans 14 residues. CDR3: CSAFLAGVSNEQFF. The CDR3 DNA is TGCAGCGCCTTCCTAGCGGGAGTCAGCAATGAGCAGTTCTTC.

About this clonotype: This could be a read error, since a much larger clone is one nucleotide away. The gene calls are TRBV7-2 and TRBJ1-3; D possibly corresponds to TRBD1 (5 bases). The V gene lost 1 base and the J gene lost 8 bases, with 12 bases spanning the gap. CDR1 is SGHTA and CDR2 is FQGNSA in the germline V gene. This CDR3 contains 14 residues. The CDR3 region is CASSLVRQMDTIYF. Written as DNA, the CDR3 is TGTGCCAGCAGCTTAGTGAGACAGATGGACACCATATATTTT.

Ten or more counts support this clonotype. CDR3 coding DNA: TGTGCCAGCTCCCGGGTAGGGACTAGTGCGGAGACCCAGTACTTC. This codes for CASSRVGTSAETQYF. This chain joins TRBV12-3 or TRBV12-4 and TRBJ2-5; 8 bases line up with TRBD2. The CDR3 sequence is 15 residues long. The V gene end was trimmed by 8 bases and the J gene end by 5 bases; junction bases not matched to a gene: 13.

CDR3 coding DNA: TGTGCCAGCAGTTTGGGAAGGACTAGCGAGAACACCGGGGAGCTGTTTTTT. Amino acids: CASSLGRTSENTGELFF. The genes are TRBV28 and TRBJ2-2, with 9 bases aligning to TRBD2. Germline assignment: CDR1 MDHEN and CDR2 SYDVKM. V gave up 3 bases and J gave up 1 base; unmatched junction bases: 6. The CDR3 has 17 residues. The variable domain in full, with the rest retrieved from reference TRBV28 and TRBJ2-2, is DVKVTQSSRYLVKRTGEKVFLECVQDMDHENMFWYRQDPGLGLRLIYFSYDVKMKEKGDIPEGYSVSREKKERFSLILESASTNQTSMYLCASSLGRTSENTGELFFGEGSRLTVL.

This clonotype was counted at least ten times. The chain has TRBV5-5 and TRBJ1-6; weak D call: TRBD1 (5 bases). Between the trimmed V and J ends, which lost 4 bases and 2 bases, there was a span of 19 bases. From germline, CDR1 is SGHKS and CDR2 YYEKEE (reference sequence). There are 18 residues in the CDR3. The CDR3 DNA reads TGTGCCAGCAGCATCCGCGCCGGGGGTTCTCCCTATAATTCACCCCTCCACTTT. It specifies CASSIRAGGSPYNSPLHF.

Many counts were recorded for this clonotype. The CDR3 DNA is TGTGCCAGCAGCTTAATTGCGATGAATGAGCAGTTCTTC. This translates into CASSLIAMNEQFF. The gene calls are TRBV7-2 and TRBJ2-1; no clear D gene. The CDR3 is 13 residues long. Germline V gene data show CDR1 as SGHTA and CDR2 as FQGNSA. Trimming removed 2 bases from V and 7 bases from J, with 9 bases in between.

The gene calls are TRBV29-1 and TRBJ2-7; D unclear. Trimming removed 2 bases at V and 3 bases at J, with 14 bases between. The CDR3 spans 14 residues. Germline-derived CDR1 and CDR2 are SQVTM and ANQGSEA. The CDR3 bases are TGCAGCGTTGAAACACCGGGTCGGTACTACGAGCAGTACTTC. Translated, it gives CSVETPGRYYEQYF.

This clonotype was seen at least ten times. This chain connects TRBV28 to TRBJ2-7; 12 bases agree with TRBD1. V trimming: 5 bases; J trimming: 6 bases; junction bases outside the gene matches: 14. Germline CDR1 and CDR2: MDHEN and SYDVKM. CDR3 length: 17 residues. Here the CDR3 reads CASSLTTSGTGGREQYF. The CDR3 bases are TGTGCCAGCAGTCTAACAACCTCCGGGACAGGGGGCCGCGAGCAGTACTTC.

V and J are TRBV29-1 and TRBJ2-1; 16 positions agree with TRBD2. V dropped 5 bases and J dropped 1; count of bases not matched to a gene: 5. Germline CDR1 and CDR2: SQVTM and ANQGSEA. The CDR3 has 17 residues. The CDR3, as DNA: TGCAGCGTTCGGGGACTAGCGGGAGGGAGGTCCTACAATGAGCAGTTCTTC. It yields the protein CSVRGLAGGRSYNEQFF.

This clonotype has ten or more counts. The chain couples TRBV7-2 to TRBJ2-7, with TRBD1 matching over 9 bases. Germline-derived CDR1 and CDR2 are SGHTA and FQGNSA. The CDR3 has 16 amino acids. V trimming: 5 bases; J trimming: 2 bases; junction bases outside the gene matches: 10. The CDR3 bases are TGTGCCAGCAGCAGGCGGGGACAGGGATTTACCTACGAGCAGTACTTC. Amino acids: CASSRRGQGFTYEQYF.

The chain is built from TRBV6-5 and TRBJ1-2, with 7 bases lining up with TRBD1. Germline CDR1 is MNHEY and CDR2 is SVGAGI. Trimming took 7 bases from V and 4 from J; bases not matched to a gene: 6. The CDR3 consists of 13 residues. CDR3 residues: CASTEDRFYGYTF. The CDR3 coding sequence is TGTGCCAGCACCGAGGACAGGTTCTATGGCTACACCTTC.

This clonotype was seen ten or more times. This chain joins TRBV11-2 and TRBJ2-2; D is perhaps TRBD1 (6 bases). Germline-derived CDR1 and CDR2 are SGHAT and FQNNGV. The CDR3 is 16 amino acids. The V gene lost 5 bases and the J gene lost 0 bases, with 13 bases spanning the gap. DNA of the CDR3: TGTGCCAGCAGCCCCAGGGGCCCATCGAACACCGGGGAGCTGTTTTTT. It codes for CASSPRGPSNTGELFF. Full variable domain (missing parts from reference TRBV11-2 and TRBJ2-2): EAGVAQSPRYKIIEKRQSVAFWCNPISGHATLYWYQQILGQGPKLLIQFQNNGVVDDSQLPKDRFSAERLKGVDSTLKIQPAKLEDSAVYLCASSPRGPSNTGELFFGEGSRLTVL.

This clonotype was recorded many times. The chain has TRBV7-6 and TRBJ2-7, with D uncertain. CDR3 length: 14 residues. V was clipped by 5 bases and J by 2 bases, with 13 bases between them. Germline-derived CDR1 and CDR2 are SGHVS and FNYEAQ. The CDR3 DNA follows: TGTGCCAGCAGCCGTGGGTGGGGAACCTACGAGCAGTACTTC. Translation: CASSRGWGTYEQYF.

This clonotype came up many times. The chain has TRBV9 and TRBJ2-7; no reliable D call. Germline loops: CDR1 SGDLS, CDR2 YYNGEE. Trimming stripped 0 bases from V and 0 bases from J, with 13 bases between. This CDR3 region has 16 residues. For the CDR3, the DNA is TGTGCCAGCAGCGTAGAAGTACTATCGAACTCCTACGAGCAGTACTTC. Amino acid sequence: CASSVEVLSNSYEQYF.

This clonotype was counted many times. The gene calls are TRBV28 and TRBJ2-2, with 10 bases identical to TRBD1. Per germline, CDR1 MDHEN and CDR2 SYDVKM. CDR3 size: 18 residues. The V and J ends lost 6 bases and 2 bases, in that order; junction bases with no gene match: 12. The CDR3 reads CASSYRMTGGLNTGELFF. The CDR3 DNA follows: TGTGCCAGCAGCTACCGAATGACAGGGGGCTTAAACACCGGGGAGCTGTTTTTT.

With regard to this clonotype: A single base separates this from a much larger clone, so it may be a read error. The chain recombines TRBV12-3 or TRBV12-4 with TRBJ1-2; D unclear. The CDR3 loop spans 14 amino acids. CDR3 residues: CDSSPDFANYGYTF. The CDR3 DNA reads TGTGACAGCAGTCCTGACTTCGCCAACTATGGCTACACCTTC.

The J gene is TRBJ2-1, the V gene TRBV20-1; D tentatively reads TRBD1 or TRBD2 (5 bases each). The germline V gene has CDR1 DFQATT and CDR2 SNEGSKA (reference sequence). The germline V and J ends were trimmed by 0 bases and 8 bases, with 17 bases remaining between them. The CDR3 loop spans 15 amino acids. The CDR3 region is CSARDGGGARDEQFF. DNA for the CDR3: TGCAGTGCTAGAGATGGGGGTGGGGCCAGGGATGAGCAGTTCTTC.

At least ten counts were recorded for this clonotype. The chain uses TRBV7-9 and TRBJ1-6; no clear D gene. Germline-derived CDR1 and CDR2 are SEHNR and FQNEAQ (reference sequence). V shed 1 base and J shed 2 bases, with 3 bases lying between them. The CDR3 is 14 amino acids. In nucleotides, the CDR3 is TGTGCCAGCAGCTTAGAGCCCTATAATTCACCCCTCCACTTT. The encoded protein is CASSLEPYNSPLHF.

This clonotype was observed many times. J is TRBJ1-3 and V is TRBV7-3; tentatively, D is TRBD1 (5 bases). The CDR3 has 13 residues. V lost 5 bases and J 4 bases, leaving 9 bases between the germline ends. Per the germline V gene, CDR1 is SGHTA and CDR2 is FQGTGA. DNA for the CDR3: TGTGCCAGCAGCCCGGGACCGGGAAACACCATATATTTT. This sequence encodes CASSPGPGNTIYF.

The rearrangement uses TRBV2 and TRBJ2-7, with a possible D match to TRBD2 (5 bases). Germline V gene lookup returns CDR1 SNHLY and CDR2 FYNNEI. The CDR3 is 14 residues long. V was clipped by 1 base and J by 3 bases, with 10 bases between them. DNA for the CDR3: TGTGCCAGCAGTGAAGGCGACTATTTCTACGAGCAGTACTTC. It is translated as CASSEGDYFYEQYF.

This clonotype has only a few counts. CDR3 nucleotide sequence: TGTGCCAGCAGTATTACTAGCGGGAGGGCCGTAGATACGCAGTATTTT. Its protein product is CASSITSGRAVDTQYF. The chain couples TRBV6-1 to TRBJ2-3; TRBD2 matches at 13 bases. This CDR3 region has 16 residues. Germline loops: CDR1 MNHNS, CDR2 SASEGT. Losses at the gene ends were 5 bases for V and 5 bases for J; bases not matched to a gene: 7.

This clonotype was observed a few times. This sequence joins TRBV28 and TRBJ1-1; TRBD1 matches 10 bases. The germline V gene has CDR1 MDHEN and CDR2 SYDVKM. The CDR3 length is 15 residues. The V segment lost 6 bases and the J segment 4 bases; nucleotides outside the gene matches: 8. The DNA of the CDR3 is TGTGCCAGCAGCAGGGACAGGGGAGTAGGCACTGAAGCTTTCTTT. It is translated as CASSRDRGVGTEAFF.